The 20 T cell receptor beta chains in this list originate from one sample, sequenced in a study of T cells after yellow fever vaccination. MiXCR was run by TCRdb on the 5' RACE reads, yielding one entry per CDR3 protein. The sample yields 200,000 to 300,000 distinct CDR3 sequences, over 10% seen once. The specimen was CD4+ T cells sorted from PBMCs, collected 45 days after the yellow fever booster vaccination. The receptor source for this set is a man aged 25-40 years who received the YFV17D yellow fever vaccine.

The gene calls are TRBV7-7 and TRBJ2-1; D perhaps matches TRBD2 (6 bases). There are 12 residues in the CDR3. With 10 bases removed from V and 8 bases from J, the gap between germline ends came to 15 bases. Germline V CDR1 and CDR2: SSHAT, FNYEAQ (reference sequence). The CDR3: CAISRGFDEQFF. In DNA form, the CDR3 reads TGTGCCATCTCGCGGGGCTTCGATGAGCAGTTCTTC.

The rearrangement joins TRBV5-1 to TRBJ1-4; D possibly corresponds to TRBD1 (6 bases). The CDR3 runs to 14 residues. V was clipped by 5 bases and J by 8 bases, with 16 bases between them. Germline loops: CDR1 SGHRS, CDR2 YFSETQ. The CDR3 sequence: CASSKDRPPEKLFF. CDR3 sequence (DNA): TGCGCCAGCAGTAAAGACAGGCCGCCCGAAAAACTGTTTTTT.

This clonotype was found a few times. The CDR3 reads CSAFPGTSNEQYF. The CDR3 DNA reads TGCAGTGCTTTCCCCGGGACTAGTAACGAGCAGTACTTC. The chain combines TRBV20-1 with TRBJ2-7; 8 nucleotides agree with TRBD2. The CDR3 length is 13 residues. The V gene end was trimmed by 5 bases and the J gene end by 5 bases; junction bases not matched to a gene: 8. Per germline, CDR1 DFQATT and CDR2 SNEGSKA (reference sequence).

V gene TRBV7-2 combines with J gene TRBJ1-5; no clear D gene. The CDR3 is 13 residues long. Germline V gene data show CDR1 as SGHTA and CDR2 as FQGNSA. Trimming took 2 bases from V and 7 from J, leaving 9 bases between them. CDR3 sequence (DNA): TGTGCCAGCAGCTTAAGGGAGGAACAGCCCCAGCATTTT. Residues: CASSLREEQPQHF. The whole variable domain, remainder taken from reference TRBV7-2 and TRBJ1-5, is GAGVSQSPSNKVTEKGKDVELRCDPISGHTALYWYRQSLGQGLEFLIYFQGNSAPDKSGLPSDRFSAERTGGSVSTLTIQRTQQEDSAVYLCASSLREEQPQHFGDGTRLSIL.

The sample holds a few counts of this clonotype. V gene TRBV3-1 combines with J gene TRBJ2-7; TRBD2 aligns across 12 bases. Germline CDR1 and CDR2: LGHDT and YNNKEL (reference sequence). CDR3 length: 16 amino acids. V lost 4 bases, J lost 0 bases, and 4 bases stayed unmatched. CDR3 nucleotides: TGTGCCAGCAGCCCCCGACTAGCGGGAGCCTCCTACGAGCAGTACTTC. As protein: CASSPRLAGASYEQYF.

The chain carries TRBV28 and TRBJ2-4, with 12 bases matching TRBD2. Looked up from germline, CDR1 is MDHEN and CDR2 is SYDVKM. Trimming cost V 3 bases and J 7 bases; bases outside gene matches: 4. CDR3 length equals 15 residues. The DNA of the CDR3 is TGTGCCAGCAGTTTTCTAGCGGGAGGGCCTAACATTCAGTACTTC. Amino acids: CASSFLAGGPNIQYF.

This clonotype was recorded at least ten times. The chain combines TRBV20-1 with TRBJ2-6; no firm D call. The CDR3 runs 14 residues. Germline V CDR1 and CDR2: DFQATT, SNEGSKA (reference sequence). Trimming took 6 bases from V and 10 from J, leaving 19 bases between them. CDR3 region: CSATDPLVSNVLTF. DNA of the CDR3: TGCAGTGCGACGGACCCCCTTGTGAGTAACGTCCTGACTTTC.

The chain is built from TRBV10-3 and TRBJ2-5; 12 bases align to TRBD2. The CDR3 length is 14 residues. Trimming took 10 bases from V and 5 from J; bases not matched to a gene: 8. The germline CDR1 and CDR2 sequences are ENHRY and SYGVKD. CDR3 in amino acids: CASRTSGDGETQYF. DNA of the CDR3: TGTGCCAGCAGGACTAGCGGGGACGGTGAGACCCAGTACTTC.

This clonotype was picked up a small number of times. This chain connects TRBV9 to TRBJ2-1, with a tentative D call TRBD2 (5 bases). CDR3 length: 14 amino acids. CDR1 is SGDLS, CDR2 YYNGEE, per germline. V was pared by 0 bases and J by 9 bases, with 13 bases between. The CDR3 coding sequence is TGTGCCAGCAGCGTAGGCGGAGGAGAGAGTGAGCAGTTCTTC. This encodes CASSVGGGESEQFF.

The J gene is TRBJ1-4, the V gene TRBV5-1; TRBD1 matches 9 bases. V was pared by 5 bases and J by 6 bases, with 8 bases of the junction left unmatched. Germline V gene data show CDR1 as SGHRS and CDR2 as YFSETQ. This CDR3 region has 15 residues. The CDR3, as DNA: TGCGCCAGCAGTATCTCGGGACAGGGATATGAAAAACTGTTTTTT. Protein: CASSISGQGYEKLFF.

This chain uses TRBV7-8 with TRBJ2-1; 9 nucleotides line up with TRBD2. Germline trimming cut 5 bases from V and 4 bases from J; bases unmatched to any gene: 6. In germline, CDR1 is SGHVS, CDR2 FQNEAQ. This CDR3 is 15 amino acids long. CDR3 DNA sequence: TGTGCCAGCAGCCCCACTAGCGGGCATTACAATGAGCAGTTCTTC. Translated: CASSPTSGHYNEQFF.

This clonotype has only a few counts. The rearrangement links TRBV5-1 to TRBJ2-7, with 9 positions matching TRBD2. The V and J ends lost 1 base and 6 bases, in that order; junction bases with no gene match: 14. The CDR3 extends over 17 amino acids. CDR1 is SGHRS and CDR2 is YFSETQ in the germline V gene. CDR3 amino acids: CASSLIGGGSGSGEQYF. As DNA, the CDR3 is TGCGCCAGCAGCTTGATTGGCGGTGGTAGCGGGAGCGGCGAGCAGTACTTC.

In this sample, this clonotype turned up many times. The V call is TRBV6-5, the J call TRBJ2-3; no definite D call. The germline V gene encodes CDR1 MNHEY and CDR2 SVGAGI. V was pared by 0 bases and J by 1 base, with 11 bases between. The CDR3 runs 16 residues. DNA for the CDR3: TGTGCCAGCAGTTACTCGAGCGACCCGGGCACAGATACGCAGTATTTT. This gives the protein CASSYSSDPGTDTQYF.

This clonotype was detected many times. This chain connects TRBV3-1 to TRBJ2-1, with 11 nucleotides matching TRBD2. Per the germline V gene, CDR1 is LGHDT and CDR2 is YNNKEL (reference sequence). CDR3 length: 15 residues. V shed 4 bases and J 5 bases; nucleotides not matched to a gene: 4. The CDR3 reads CASSLGTSGNNEQFF. The CDR3 coding sequence is TGTGCCAGCAGCCTCGGGACTAGCGGTAACAATGAGCAGTTCTTC.

The V call is TRBV5-1, the J call TRBJ2-7; the D gene could be TRBD1 or TRBD2 (5 bases each). The CDR3 length is 15 residues. Germline V gene sequence: CDR1 SGHRS, CDR2 YFSETQ. V dropped 2 bases and J dropped 0 bases, with 12 bases sitting between them. The CDR3 DNA reads TGCGCCAGCAGCTTAACCGGGACGGACTCCTACGAGCAGTACTTC. Its protein is CASSLTGTDSYEQYF.

There are many counts of this clonotype. The genes are TRBV18 and TRBJ2-7, with 11 bases aligning to TRBD2. The germline CDR1 and CDR2 sequences are KGHSH and LQKENI. The CDR3 has 15 residues. With 3 bases clipped from V and 0 bases from J, the junction kept 1 base outside the gene matches. The CDR3 sequence: CASSPTSGVSYEQYF. CDR3 DNA: TGTGCCAGCTCACCGACTAGCGGGGTCTCCTACGAGCAGTACTTC.

A few counts support this clonotype. The gene calls are TRBV29-1 and TRBJ2-2; 8 bases are a match to TRBD2. CDR3 length equals 16 residues. Germline CDR1 is SQVTM and CDR2 is ANQGSEA. With 2 bases clipped from V and 1 base from J, the junction kept 6 bases outside the gene matches. The CDR3: CSVETALAGNTGELFF. In nucleotides, the CDR3 is TGCAGCGTTGAAACGGCCCTAGCGGGGAACACCGGGGAGCTGTTTTTT.

In this sample, this clonotype turned up a few times. The gene calls are TRBV6-1 and TRBJ2-1; unclear D gene. With 1 base removed from V and 10 bases from J, the gap between germline ends came to 5 bases. Germline V CDR1 and CDR2: MNHNS, SASEGT. The CDR3 is made up of 11 amino acids. DNA of the CDR3: TGTGCCAGCAGTGAAGGGTTGGAGCAGTTCTTC. This sequence encodes CASSEGLEQFF.

This clonotype showed up just a few times. The chain couples TRBV5-1 to TRBJ2-3; 7 bases agree with TRBD2. Germline V CDR1 and CDR2: SGHRS, YFSETQ. CDR3 length equals 18 residues. V trimming: 1 base; J trimming: 5 bases; junction bases outside the gene matches: 16. The CDR3, as DNA: TGCGCCAGCAGCTTGTGGCTTGGGGGAGGGCCGGGTGTAGATACGCAGTATTTT. It is translated as CASSLWLGGGPGVDTQYF.

This clonotype occurred a few times. V and J are TRBV4-2 and TRBJ2-5; D is undetermined. Germline assignment: CDR1 LGHNA and CDR2 YNFKEQ. Deletions cut 0 bases from V and 4 bases from J, with 12 bases between. The CDR3 has 15 amino acids. The CDR3 sequence is CASSQDPVLGETQYF. The DNA for the CDR3 is TGTGCCAGCAGCCAAGACCCCGTTTTGGGAGAGACCCAGTACTTC.